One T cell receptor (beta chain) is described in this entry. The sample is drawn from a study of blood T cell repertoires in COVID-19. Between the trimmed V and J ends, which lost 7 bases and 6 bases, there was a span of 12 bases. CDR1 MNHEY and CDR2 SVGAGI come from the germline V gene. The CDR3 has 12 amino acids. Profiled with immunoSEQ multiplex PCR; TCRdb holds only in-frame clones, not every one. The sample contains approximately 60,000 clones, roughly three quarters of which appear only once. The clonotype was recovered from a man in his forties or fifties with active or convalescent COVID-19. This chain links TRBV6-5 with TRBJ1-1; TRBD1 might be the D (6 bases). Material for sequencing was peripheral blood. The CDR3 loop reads CASTLQGSEAFF. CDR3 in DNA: TGTGCCAGCACCTTACAGGGTTCTGAAGCTTTCTTT.